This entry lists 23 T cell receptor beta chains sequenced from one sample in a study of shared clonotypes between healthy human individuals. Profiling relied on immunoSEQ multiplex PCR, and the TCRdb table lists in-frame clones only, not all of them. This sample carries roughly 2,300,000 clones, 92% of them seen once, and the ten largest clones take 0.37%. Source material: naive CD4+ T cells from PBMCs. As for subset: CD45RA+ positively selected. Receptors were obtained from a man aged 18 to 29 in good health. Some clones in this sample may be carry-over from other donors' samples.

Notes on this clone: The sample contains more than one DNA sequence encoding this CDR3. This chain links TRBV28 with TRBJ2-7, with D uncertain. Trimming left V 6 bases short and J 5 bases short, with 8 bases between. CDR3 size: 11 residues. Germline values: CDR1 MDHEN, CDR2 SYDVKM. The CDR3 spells CASSLRHEQYF. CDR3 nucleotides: TGTGCCAGCAGCTTAAGGCACGAGCAGTACTTC.

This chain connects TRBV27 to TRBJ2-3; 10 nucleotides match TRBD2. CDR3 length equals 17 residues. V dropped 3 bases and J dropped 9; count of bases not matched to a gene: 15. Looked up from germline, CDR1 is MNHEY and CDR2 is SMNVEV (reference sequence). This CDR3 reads CASSFLRAAGGGRTQYF. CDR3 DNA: TGTGCCAGCAGTTTCCTGCGGGCAGCGGGAGGGGGGAGGACGCAGTATTTT.

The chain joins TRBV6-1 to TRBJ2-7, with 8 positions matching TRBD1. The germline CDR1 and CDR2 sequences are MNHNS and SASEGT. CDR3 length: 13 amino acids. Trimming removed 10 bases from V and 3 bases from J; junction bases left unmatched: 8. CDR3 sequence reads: CATSGTGSYEQYF. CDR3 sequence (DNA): TGTGCCACATCCGGGACAGGCAGCTACGAGCAGTACTTC.

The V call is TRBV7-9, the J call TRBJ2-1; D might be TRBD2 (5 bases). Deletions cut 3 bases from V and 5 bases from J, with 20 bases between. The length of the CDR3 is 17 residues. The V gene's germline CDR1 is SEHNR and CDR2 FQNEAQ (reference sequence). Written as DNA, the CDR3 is TGTGCCAGCAGCTTGGGGAGTATTTTCCCCGGACACAATGAGCAGTTCTTC. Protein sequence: CASSLGSIFPGHNEQFF.

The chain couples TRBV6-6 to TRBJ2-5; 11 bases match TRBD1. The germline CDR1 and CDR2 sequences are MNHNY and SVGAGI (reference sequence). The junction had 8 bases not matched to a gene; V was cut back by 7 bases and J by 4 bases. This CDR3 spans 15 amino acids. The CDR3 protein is CASKIDGTGGETQYF. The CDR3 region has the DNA TGTGCCAGCAAAATAGACGGGACAGGGGGAGAGACCCAGTACTTC.

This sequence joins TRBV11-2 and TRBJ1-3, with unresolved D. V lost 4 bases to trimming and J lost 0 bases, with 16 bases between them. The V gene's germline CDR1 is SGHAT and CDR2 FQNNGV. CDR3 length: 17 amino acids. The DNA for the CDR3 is TGTGCCAGCAGCTCCCCTCGGGAGGGCGACTCTGGAAACACCATATATTTT. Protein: CASSSPREGDSGNTIYF.

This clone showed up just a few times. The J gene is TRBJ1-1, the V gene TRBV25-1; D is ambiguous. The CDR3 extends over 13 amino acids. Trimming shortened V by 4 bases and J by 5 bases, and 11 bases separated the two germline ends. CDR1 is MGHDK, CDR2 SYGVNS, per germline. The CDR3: CASSGAGRTEAFF. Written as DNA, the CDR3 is TGTGCCAGCAGTGGGGCAGGTCGGACTGAAGCTTTCTTT.

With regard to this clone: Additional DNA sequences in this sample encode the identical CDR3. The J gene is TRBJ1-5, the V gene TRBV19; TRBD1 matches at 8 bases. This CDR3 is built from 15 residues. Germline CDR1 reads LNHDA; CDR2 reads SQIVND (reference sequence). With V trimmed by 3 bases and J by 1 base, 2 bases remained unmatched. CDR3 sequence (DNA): TGTGCCAGTAGTATCACAGGGGGAAGCAATCAGCCCCAGCATTTT. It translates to CASSITGGSNQPQHF.

The CDR3 coding sequence is TGTGCCTGGATCCCCGGACAGGGACTCTCTGGGGCCAACGTCCTGACTTTC. Amino acid sequence: CAWIPGQGLSGANVLTF. The chain joins TRBV30 to TRBJ2-6; 8 nucleotides match TRBD1. The germline V gene encodes CDR1 GTSNPN and CDR2 SVGIG (reference sequence). V lost 4 bases and J lost 0; bases outside the gene matches: 8. The CDR3 consists of 17 residues. Using reference TRBV30 and TRBJ2-6 for the parts outside the CDR3, the full variable domain is SQTIHQWPATLVQPVGSPLSLECTVEGTSNPNLYWYRQAAGRGLQLLFYSVGIGQISSEVPQNLSASRPQDRQFILSSKKLLLSDSGFYLCAWIPGQGLSGANVLTFGAGSRLTVL.

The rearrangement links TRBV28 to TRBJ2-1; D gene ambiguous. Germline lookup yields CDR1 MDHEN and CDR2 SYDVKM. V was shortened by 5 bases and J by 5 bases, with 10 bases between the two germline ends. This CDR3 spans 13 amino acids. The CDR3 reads CASSDGPDNEQFF. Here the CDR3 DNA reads TGTGCCAGCAGTGATGGACCAGACAATGAGCAGTTCTTC.

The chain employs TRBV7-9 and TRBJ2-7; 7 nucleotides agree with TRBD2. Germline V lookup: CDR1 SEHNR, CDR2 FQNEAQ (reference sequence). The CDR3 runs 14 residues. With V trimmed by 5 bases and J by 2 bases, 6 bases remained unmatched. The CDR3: CASSPPGGTYEQYF. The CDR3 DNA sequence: TGTGCCAGCAGCCCGCCGGGAGGAACCTACGAGCAGTACTTC. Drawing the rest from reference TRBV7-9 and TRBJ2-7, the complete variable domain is DTGVSQNPRHKITKRGQNVTFRCDPISEHNRLYWYRQTLGQGPEFLTYFQNEAQLEKSRLLSDRFSAERPKGSFSTLEIQRTEQGDSAMYLCASSPPGGTYEQYFGPGTRLTVT.

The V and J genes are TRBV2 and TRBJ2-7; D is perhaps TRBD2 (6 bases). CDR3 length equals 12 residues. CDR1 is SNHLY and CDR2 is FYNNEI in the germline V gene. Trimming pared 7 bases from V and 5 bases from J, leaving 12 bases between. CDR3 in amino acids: CASTNAGNEQYF. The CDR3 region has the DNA TGTGCCAGCACCAACGCGGGGAACGAGCAGTACTTC. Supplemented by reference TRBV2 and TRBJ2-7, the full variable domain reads EPEVTQTPSHQVTQMGQEVILRCVPISNHLYFYWYRQILGQKVEFLVSFYNNEISEKSEIFDDQFSVERPDGSNFTLKIRSTKLEDSAMYFCASTNAGNEQYFGPGTRLTVT.

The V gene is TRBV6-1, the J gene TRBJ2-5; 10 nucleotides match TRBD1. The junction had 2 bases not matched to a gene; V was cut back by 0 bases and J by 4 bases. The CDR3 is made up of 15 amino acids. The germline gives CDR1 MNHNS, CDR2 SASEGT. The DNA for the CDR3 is TGTGCCAGCAGTGAAGCTGGGACAGGGGTAGAGACCCAGTACTTC. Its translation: CASSEAGTGVETQYF.

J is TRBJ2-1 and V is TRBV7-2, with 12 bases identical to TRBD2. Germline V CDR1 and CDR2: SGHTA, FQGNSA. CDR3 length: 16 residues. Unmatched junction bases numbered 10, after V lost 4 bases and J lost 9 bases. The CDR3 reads CASSSMPGLAGSEQFF. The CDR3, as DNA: TGTGCCAGCAGCTCCATGCCTGGACTAGCGGGAAGTGAGCAGTTCTTC. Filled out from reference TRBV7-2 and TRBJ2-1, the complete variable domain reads GAGVSQSPSNKVTEKGKDVELRCDPISGHTALYWYRQSLGQGLEFLIYFQGNSAPDKSGLPSDRFSAERTGGSVSTLTIQRTQQEDSAVYLCASSSMPGLAGSEQFFGPGTRLTVL.

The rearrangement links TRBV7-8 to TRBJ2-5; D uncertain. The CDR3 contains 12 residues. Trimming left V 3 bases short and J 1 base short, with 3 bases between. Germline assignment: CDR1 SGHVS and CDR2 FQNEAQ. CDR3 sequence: CASSFTQETQYF. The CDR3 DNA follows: TGTGCCAGCAGCTTCACCCAAGAGACCCAGTACTTC.

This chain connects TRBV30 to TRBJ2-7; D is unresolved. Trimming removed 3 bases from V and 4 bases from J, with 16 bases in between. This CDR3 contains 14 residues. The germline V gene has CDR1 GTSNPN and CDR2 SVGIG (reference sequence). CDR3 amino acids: CAWSPQEWWYEQYF. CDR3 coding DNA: TGTGCCTGGAGCCCGCAGGAGTGGTGGTACGAGCAGTACTTC.

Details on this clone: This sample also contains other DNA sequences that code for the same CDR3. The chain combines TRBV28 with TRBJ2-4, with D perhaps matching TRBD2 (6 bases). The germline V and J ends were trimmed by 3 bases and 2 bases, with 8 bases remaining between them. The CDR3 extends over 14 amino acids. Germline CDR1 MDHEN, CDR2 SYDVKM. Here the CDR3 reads CASSFGGSKNIQYF. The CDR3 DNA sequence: TGTGCCAGCAGTTTCGGAGGGTCCAAAAACATTCAGTACTTC.

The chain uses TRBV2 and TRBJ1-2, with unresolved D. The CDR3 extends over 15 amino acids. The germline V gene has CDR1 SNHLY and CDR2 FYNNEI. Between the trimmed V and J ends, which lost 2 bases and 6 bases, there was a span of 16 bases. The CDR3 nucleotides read TGTGCCAGCAGTGAACATCCCCACAAGGAGGATGGCTACACCTTC. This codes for CASSEHPHKEDGYTF.

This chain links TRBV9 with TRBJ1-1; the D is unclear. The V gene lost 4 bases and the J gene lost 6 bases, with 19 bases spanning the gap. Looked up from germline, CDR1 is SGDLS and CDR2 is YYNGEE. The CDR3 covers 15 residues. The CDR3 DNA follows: TGTGCCAGCAGCCCCCGAGGAAGTCCTACACCTGAAGCTTTCTTT. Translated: CASSPRGSPTPEAFF.

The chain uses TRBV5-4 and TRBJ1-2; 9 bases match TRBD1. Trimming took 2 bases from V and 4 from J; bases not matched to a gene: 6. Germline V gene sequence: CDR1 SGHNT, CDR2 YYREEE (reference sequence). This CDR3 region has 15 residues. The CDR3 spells CASSFDRQGGYGYTF. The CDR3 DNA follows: TGTGCCAGCAGCTTTGACCGACAGGGGGGCTATGGCTACACCTTC.

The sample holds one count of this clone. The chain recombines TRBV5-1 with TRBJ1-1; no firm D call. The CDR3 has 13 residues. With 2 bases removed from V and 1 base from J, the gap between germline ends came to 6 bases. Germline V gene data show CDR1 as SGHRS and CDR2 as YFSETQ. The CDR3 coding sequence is TGCGCCAGCAGCTTCAAGGAGAACACTGAAGCTTTCTTT. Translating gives CASSFKENTEAFF.

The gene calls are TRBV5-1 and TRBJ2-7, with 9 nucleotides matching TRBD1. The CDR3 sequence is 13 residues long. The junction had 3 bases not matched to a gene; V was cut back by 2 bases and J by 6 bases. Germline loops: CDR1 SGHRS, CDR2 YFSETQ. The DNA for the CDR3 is TGCGCCAGCAGCTTCCGGGACAGGGCCGAGCAGTACTTC. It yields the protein CASSFRDRAEQYF. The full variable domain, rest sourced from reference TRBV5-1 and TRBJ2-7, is KAGVTQTPRYLIKTRGQQVTLSCSPISGHRSVSWYQQTPGQGLQFLFEYFSETQRNKGNFPGRFSGRQFSNSRSEMNVSTLELGDSALYLCASSFRDRAEQYFGPGTRLTVT.

The CDR3 DNA follows: TGTGCCAGCAGTGGGTTAAGGGCCCAGTACTTC. This gives the protein CASSGLRAQYF. The chain carries TRBV6-1 and TRBJ2-5; D call uncertain. Germline assignment: CDR1 MNHNS and CDR2 SASEGT. CDR3 length: 11 amino acids. V was cut by 4 bases and J by 9 bases, with 9 bases left in between.